Listed below are T cell receptor beta chains from one sample, sequenced in a study of blood T cell repertoires in COVID-19. Method: immunoSEQ multiplex PCR; TCRdb's copy keeps in-frame clones and lacks some. This sample carries a few hundred thousand clones, around 85% of them seen once, and the ten largest clones take 0.87%. Sequences were obtained from peripheral blood. The source is a human donor with COVID-19, enrolled during active disease. The donor label of this sample is uncertain. CDR3s include the opening cysteine and the closing phenylalanine or tryptophan. A row's size may be missing; if present it is once, few, many or a size class.

abundance: .
v_gene: TRBV18
j_gene: TRBJ1-1
CDR3aa: CASSPSAGRGAEAFF

abundance: .
v_gene: TRBV28
j_gene: TRBJ2-7
CDR3aa: CASSRMVGGEQYF

abundance: .
v_gene: TRBV3-1/TRBV3-2
j_gene: TRBJ2-1
CDR3aa: CASSEGLAAYNEQFF

abundance: .
v_gene: TRBV6-1
j_gene: TRBJ2-3
CDR3aa: CASSESVQGAKDTQYF

abundance: once
v_gene: TRBV19
j_gene: TRBJ2-2
CDR3aa: CASTPLSGRAGGELFF

abundance: .
v_gene: TRBV30
j_gene: TRBJ2-1
CDR3aa: CAWSVGSSYNEQFF

abundance: .
v_gene: TRBV14
j_gene: TRBJ1-1
CDR3aa: CASTPTGAPREAFF

abundance: .
v_gene: TRBV24-1
j_gene: TRBJ2-1
CDR3aa: CATSDAGLAGRNEQFF

abundance: .
v_gene: TRBV20-1
j_gene: TRBJ2-1
CDR3aa: CSASGWTSGSYNEQFF

abundance: .
v_gene: TRBV9
j_gene: TRBJ1-6
CDR3aa: CASSNSRGIQSNNSPLHF

abundance: once
v_gene: TRBV2
j_gene: TRBJ2-1
CDR3aa: CASSGSAAGAGEQFF

abundance: .
v_gene: TRBV6-5
j_gene: TRBJ1-2
CDR3aa: CASSSPGHSYGYTF

abundance: .
v_gene: TRBV6-2/TRBV6-3
j_gene: TRBJ2-7
CDR3aa: CASSYPQYEQYF

abundance: .
v_gene: TRBV7-9
j_gene: TRBJ2-7
CDR3aa: CASSLRTSGSYEQYF

abundance: few
v_gene: TRBV5-1
j_gene: TRBJ1-2
CDR3aa: CASSSGGPGAETGYTF

abundance: few
v_gene: TRBV9
j_gene: TRBJ2-1
CDR3aa: CASSEQTGTGLYNEQFF

abundance: .
v_gene: TRBV18
j_gene: TRBJ1-2
CDR3aa: CASSVQGGGYTF

abundance: .
v_gene: TRBV4-1
j_gene: TRBJ1-5
CDR3aa: CASSPLGGSQPQHF

abundance: .
v_gene: TRBV19
j_gene: TRBJ1-5
CDR3aa: CASGDRDYQPQHF

abundance: .
v_gene: TRBV5-5
j_gene: TRBJ2-3
CDR3aa: CASSLTSWIEDTQYF

abundance: .
v_gene: TRBV20-1
j_gene: TRBJ2-7
CDR3aa: CSAGGGSLYEQYF

abundance: .
v_gene: TRBV28
j_gene: TRBJ2-5
CDR3aa: CASSVRKTGQETQYF

abundance: .
v_gene: TRBV10-1
j_gene: TRBJ2-7
CDR3aa: CASSLNPRDTSSYEQYF

abundance: .
v_gene: TRBV5-4
j_gene: TRBJ1-5
CDR3aa: CASSLGANQPQHF

abundance: once
v_gene: TRBV6-5
j_gene: TRBJ2-2
CDR3aa: CASGRGDTGELFF

abundance: .
v_gene: TRBV12-3/TRBV12-4
j_gene: TRBJ2-3
CDR3aa: CASRYTDTQYF

abundance: .
v_gene: TRBV9
j_gene: TRBJ1-4
CDR3aa: CASSARQGAGEKLFF

abundance: .
v_gene: TRBV6-5
j_gene: TRBJ1-4
CDR3aa: CASSFDRVREIF

abundance: .
v_gene: TRBV6-5
j_gene: TRBJ2-1
CDR3aa: CASSSLRDRGRDEQFF

abundance: .
v_gene: TRBV5-1
j_gene: TRBJ2-3
CDR3aa: CASSLATSGRNTQYF

abundance: many
v_gene: TRBV6-5
j_gene: TRBJ2-3
CDR3aa: CASSGQVSTDTQYF

abundance: .
v_gene: TRBV3-1/TRBV3-2
j_gene: TRBJ1-2
CDR3aa: CASSQDTGGYTF

abundance: .
v_gene: TRBV28
j_gene: TRBJ2-3
CDR3aa: CASSLGATDTQYF

abundance: .
v_gene: TRBV14
j_gene: TRBJ2-1
CDR3aa: CASSQVTGGPYYNEQFF

abundance: .
v_gene: TRBV7-2
j_gene: TRBJ2-5
CDR3aa: CASRGIAGGVRETQYF

abundance: once
v_gene: TRBV5-5
j_gene: TRBJ2-7
CDR3aa: CASSFAGEVREQYF

abundance: .
v_gene: TRBV15
j_gene: TRBJ1-2
CDR3aa: CATSPGSHYGYTF

abundance: .
v_gene: TRBV6-1
j_gene: TRBJ1-1
CDR3aa: CASSEAGSLTEAFF

abundance: .
v_gene: TRBV12-3/TRBV12-4
j_gene: TRBJ1-1
CDR3aa: CASSLQGNTEAFF

abundance: .
v_gene: TRBV6-6
j_gene: TRBJ2-1
CDR3aa: CASSAGVRFGEQFF

abundance: .
v_gene: TRBV2
j_gene: TRBJ2-6
CDR3aa: CASRRTGVADVLTF

abundance: .
v_gene: TRBV10-3
j_gene: TRBJ1-1
CDR3aa: CAISESTGTEKAFF

abundance: .
v_gene: TRBV28
j_gene: TRBJ1-4
CDR3aa: CASSGDRGGGRNEKLFF

abundance: .
v_gene: TRBV19
j_gene: TRBJ1-5
CDR3aa: CASSFQTGSNQPQHF

abundance: .
v_gene: TRBV18
j_gene: TRBJ2-7
CDR3aa: CASSPGEGGAYEQYF

abundance: .
v_gene: TRBV20-1
j_gene: TRBJ2-3
CDR3aa: CSASPGLQNTDTQYF

abundance: .
v_gene: TRBV27
j_gene: TRBJ1-5
CDR3aa: CASRAMEGYQHF

abundance: few
v_gene: TRBV6-6
j_gene: TRBJ2-7
CDR3aa: CASRGAASYEQYF

abundance: .
v_gene: TRBV7-9
j_gene: TRBJ1-2
CDR3aa: CASRPTGGDYGYTF

abundance: few
v_gene: TRBV11-2
j_gene: TRBJ2-1
CDR3aa: CASSPPFELANEQFF

abundance: few
v_gene: TRBV5-6
j_gene: TRBJ1-1
CDR3aa: CASSLVTGGTEAFF